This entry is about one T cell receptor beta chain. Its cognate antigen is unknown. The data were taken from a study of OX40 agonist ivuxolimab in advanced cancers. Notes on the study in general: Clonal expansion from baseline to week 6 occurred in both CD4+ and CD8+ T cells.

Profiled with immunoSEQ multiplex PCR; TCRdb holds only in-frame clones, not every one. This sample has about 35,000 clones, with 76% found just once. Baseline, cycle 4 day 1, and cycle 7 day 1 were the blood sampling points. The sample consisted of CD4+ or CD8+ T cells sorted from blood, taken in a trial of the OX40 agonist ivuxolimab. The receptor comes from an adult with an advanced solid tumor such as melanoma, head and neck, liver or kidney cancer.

The CDR3 nucleotides read TGTGCCAGCAGTGAGGGCATAAGGGACTATGGCTACACCTTC. It encodes CASSEGIRDYGYTF. This chain uses TRBV2 with TRBJ1-2; D ambiguous. The CDR3 runs 14 residues. V lost 3 bases and J 3 bases, leaving 11 bases between the germline ends. In germline, CDR1 is SNHLY, CDR2 FYNNEI.